Listed below are T cell receptor beta chains from one sample, sequenced in a study of T cell changes during pregnancy in multiple sclerosis. Some clones are missing from TCRdb's copy, which holds only in-frame ones; the method was immunoSEQ multiplex PCR. The data show just over 30,000 clones, around 90% seen once. Sample: CD8+ T cells from peripheral blood mononuclear cells, taken in the first trimester of pregnancy. All receptors come from a female donor with multiple sclerosis, enrolled in a pregnancy study. Both conserved end residues are part of each CDR3. The D gene is left open where the match is weak. Clone size is stated in some rows and not others, as once, few, many or a class when expanded.

TRBJ1-2 TRBV10-3 . . CAISEGQGLGGYTF TGTGCCATCAGTGAGGGGCAGGGCTTGGGAGGCTACACCTTC
TRBJ2-7 TRBV5-6 . . CASTISQGLSYEQYF TGTGCCAGCACCATATCCCAGGGCCTCTCCTACGAGCAGTACTTC
TRBJ2-7 TRBV5-8 . . CASSPSLSQYF TGTGCCAGCAGCCCCTCCTTGAGCCAGTACTTC
TRBJ1-1 TRBV27 TRBD1 . CASSPTGQGYEGTEAFF TGTGCCAGCAGTCCTACGGGACAGGGGTATGAAGGGACTGAAGCTTTCTTT
TRBJ1-2 TRBV7-9 . . CASSLGTGNYGYTF TGTGCCAGCAGCTTAGGAACAGGGAACTATGGCTACACCTTC
TRBJ2-1 TRBV7-3 . few CASSLGGGGIDEQFF TGTGCCAGCAGCTTGGGAGGGGGGGGCATCGATGAGCAGTTCTTC
TRBJ1-4 TRBV11-1 . . CASSPAGRNEKLFF TGTGCCAGCAGCCCTGCGGGCCGGAATGAAAAACTGTTTTTT
TRBJ2-7 TRBV10-3 TRBD1 . CAISKTGETYEQYF TGTGCCATCAGTAAGACAGGGGAAACCTACGAGCAGTACTTC
TRBJ2-3 TRBV7-9 . . CASSSSGNPDTQYF TGTGCCAGCAGCTCTTCCGGGAACCCAGATACGCAGTATTTT
TRBJ1-2 TRBV7-6 . . CASSPDDGGYGYTF TGTGCCAGCAGCCCCGACGATGGAGGATATGGCTACACCTTC
TRBJ2-1 TRBV11-3 . once CASSSGHSYNEQFF TGTGCCAGCAGCTCAGGCCACTCCTACAATGAGCAGTTCTTC
TRBJ2-3 TRBV27 TRBD1 . CASSLAGTVSSTDTQYF TGTGCCAGCAGTTTAGCTGGGACAGTGAGTAGCACAGATACGCAGTATTTT
TRBJ1-2 TRBV6-6 . . CASRAEGFYGYTF TGTGCCAGCAGAGCGGAGGGCTTTTATGGCTACACCTTC
TRBJ2-7 TRBV4-3 TRBD1 few CASSQDSGDRDPYEQYF TGCGCCAGCAGCCAAGATTCAGGGGACAGGGATCCGTACGAGCAGTACTTC
TRBJ1-2 TRBV2 . . CASSDPLLIQGGYTF TGTGCCAGCAGTGACCCCCTCCTGATACAGGGTGGCTACACCTTC
TRBJ2-7 TRBV15 . . CATSPLDSYEQYF TGTGCCACCAGCCCTCTAGATTCCTACGAGCAGTACTTC
TRBJ1-5 TRBV13 . . CASSLGTGHQPQHF TGTGCCAGCAGCTTAGGGACAGGTCATCAGCCCCAGCATTTT
TRBJ2-1 TRBV11-3 . . CASSLPWRGPAADEQFF TGTGCCAGCAGCCTACCGTGGCGGGGGCCGGCGGCGGATGAGCAGTTCTTC
TRBJ1-1 TRBV4-3 . few CASSQDLYGQMNTEAFF TGCGCCAGCAGCCAAGATCTGTATGGACAGATGAACACTGAAGCTTTCTTT
TRBJ2-1 TRBV19 TRBD2 . CASSPRLAGNEQFF TGTGCCAGTAGTCCTCGACTAGCGGGCAATGAGCAGTTCTTC
TRBJ2-1 TRBV6-5 TRBD2 . CASSLTSGGYNEQFF TGTGCCAGCAGTCTGACTAGCGGGGGTTACAATGAGCAGTTCTTC
TRBJ2-3 TRBV23-1 TRBD1 . CASSRGQGGDTQYF TGCGCCAGCAGTCGGGGACAGGGTGGGGATACGCAGTATTTT